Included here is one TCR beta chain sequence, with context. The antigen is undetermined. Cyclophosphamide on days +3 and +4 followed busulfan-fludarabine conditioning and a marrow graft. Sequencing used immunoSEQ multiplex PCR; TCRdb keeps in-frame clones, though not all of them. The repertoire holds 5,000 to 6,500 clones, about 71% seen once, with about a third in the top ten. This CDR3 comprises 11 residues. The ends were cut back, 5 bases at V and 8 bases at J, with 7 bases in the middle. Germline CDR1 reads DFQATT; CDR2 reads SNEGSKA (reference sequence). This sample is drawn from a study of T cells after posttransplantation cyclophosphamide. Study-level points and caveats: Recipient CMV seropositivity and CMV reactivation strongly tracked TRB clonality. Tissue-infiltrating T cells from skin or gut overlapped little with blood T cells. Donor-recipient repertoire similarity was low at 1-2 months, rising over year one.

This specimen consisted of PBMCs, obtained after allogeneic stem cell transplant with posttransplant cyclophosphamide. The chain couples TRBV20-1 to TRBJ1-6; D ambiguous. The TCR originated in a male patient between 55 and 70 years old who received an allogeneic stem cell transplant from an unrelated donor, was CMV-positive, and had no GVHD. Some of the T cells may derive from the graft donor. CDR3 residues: CSAQSHSPLHF. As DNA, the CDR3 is TGCAGTGCTCAGTCCCATTCACCCCTCCACTTT.